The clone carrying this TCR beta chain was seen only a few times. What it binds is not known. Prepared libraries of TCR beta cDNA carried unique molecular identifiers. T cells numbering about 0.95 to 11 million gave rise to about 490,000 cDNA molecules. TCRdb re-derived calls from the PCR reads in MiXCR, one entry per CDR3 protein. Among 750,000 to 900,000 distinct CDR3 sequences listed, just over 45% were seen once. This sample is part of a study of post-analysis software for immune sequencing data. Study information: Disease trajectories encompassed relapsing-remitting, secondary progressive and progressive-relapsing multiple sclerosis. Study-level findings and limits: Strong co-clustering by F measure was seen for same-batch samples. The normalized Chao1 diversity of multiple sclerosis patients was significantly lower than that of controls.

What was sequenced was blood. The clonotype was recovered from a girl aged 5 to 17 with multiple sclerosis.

Here the CDR3 DNA reads TGCACCAGCAGCCAAGCTCCAGGGGATAGCTCTGGGGCCAACGTCCTGACTTTC. Its protein product is CTSSQAPGDSSGANVLTF. V gene TRBV1 combines with J gene TRBJ2-6; TRBD1 is the table's D call, not checked against the DNA. TRBV1 is marked as a pseudogene. The CDR3 consists of 18 residues.